This TCR beta chain derives from a study of T cells expressing NK-cell markers. Study-level background: According to the study, TCR beta repertoires originated from sorted CD3+CD56+NKG2C+, CD3+CD56+NKG2C- and CD3+CD56-NKG2C+ T cells. In the group of eight sequenced donors, seven were HCMV-seropositive and one was seronegative.

Findings of the study overall: Leadership of the CD3+CD56-NKG2C+ fraction also belonged to these clonotypes in several donors.

Germline V gives CDR1 DFQATT, CDR2 SNEGSKA (reference sequence). This CDR3 has 15 residues. TCRdb derives one entry per CDR3 protein from the 5' RACE reads, leaving out DNA. In total, the table holds over 250,000 distinct CDR3 sequences. To note about this clonotype: The antigen remains undetermined.

What was sequenced was blood T cells: a sorted CD56 or NKG2C T cell subset, CD4+ or CD8+ T cells, or bulk PBMC T cells (not recorded which). This TCR was sampled from a woman between 18 and 70 years old in good health. This chain uses TRBV20-1 with TRBJ2-1; with no DNA, the TCRdb D assignment of TRBD1 cannot be verified. The CDR3 reads CSARDLRLGGGEQFF.